This T cell receptor beta chain was recorded in a study of blood T cells in healthy people across ages. Study-wide context: Template switching caught about one barcoded beta molecule for each two T cells.

Each donor gave 9 to 10 milliliters of peripheral blood. This CDR3 has 17 residues. V was cut by 1 base and J by 0 bases, with 13 bases left in between. CDR1 and CDR2 from the germline V gene are SGHAT and FQNNGV. A J-beta primer mix and a sample-barcoded 5' primer were used in a second PCR of about 7 to 12 cycles. TCRdb ran MiXCR on the 5' RACE reads and lists one entry per CDR3 protein. The sample holds hundreds of thousands of distinct CDR3 sequences, 29% seen once. This TCR derives from a woman aged 80 or over in good health. The sequenced sample consisted of blood. V gene TRBV11-2 combines with J gene TRBJ1-5; unclear D gene. CDR3 sequence: CASSLGVIGDSNQPQHF. Written as DNA, the CDR3 is TGTGCCAGCAGCTTAGGCGTTATCGGTGATAGCAATCAGCCCCAGCATTTT.